The next 13 T cell receptor beta chains were all read from a single sample in a study of cytomegalovirus exposure and HLA in healthy donors. The table came from immunoSEQ multiplex PCR; TCRdb's copy has only in-frame clones and leaves some out. The sample has roughly 180,000 clones; approximately 89% are singletons. Sequenced: PBMCs. Every receptor here comes from a man aged 30-40 years in good health and CMV-seropositive.

This chain links TRBV6-1 with TRBJ1-2; D gene uncertain. Per germline, CDR1 MNHNS and CDR2 SASEGT. The ends were cut back, 1 base at V and 1 base at J, with 10 bases in the middle. The CDR3 totals 15 residues. CDR3 region: CASSEVGLINYGYTF. Here the CDR3 DNA reads TGTGCCAGCAGTGAAGTCGGTCTGATTAACTATGGCTACACCTTC.

The chain links TRBV7-8 to TRBJ1-1, with TRBD1 identical over 8 bases. The CDR3 spans 13 residues. Germline CDR1 is SGHVS and CDR2 is FQNEAQ. Unmatched junction bases numbered 5, after V lost 8 bases and J lost 3 bases. This chain's CDR3 is CASHDRGYTEAFF. Written as DNA, the CDR3 is TGTGCCAGCCACGACAGGGGCTACACTGAAGCTTTCTTT.

The chain couples TRBV9 to TRBJ2-7; 10 nucleotides align to TRBD2. The CDR3 has 14 amino acids. V trimming: 4 bases; J trimming: 6 bases; junction bases outside the gene matches: 7. Per germline, CDR1 SGDLS and CDR2 YYNGEE. The CDR3 sequence is CASSPTSGTSEQYF. In nucleotides, the CDR3 is TGTGCCAGCAGCCCAACTAGCGGGACGTCCGAGCAGTACTTC.

The CDR3 DNA reads TGTGCCATCAATAAGGACAGGGGAGGACACGAGCAGTACTTC. It is translated as CAINKDRGGHEQYF. The chain couples TRBV10-3 to TRBJ2-7, with 9 bases matching TRBD1. Germline CDR1 and CDR2: ENHRY and SYGVKD. The V gene end was trimmed by 7 bases and the J gene end by 5 bases; junction bases not matched to a gene: 9. The CDR3 covers 14 residues.

This clone was observed a few times. The genes are TRBV6-1 and TRBJ2-7; D is undetermined. The CDR3 covers 12 residues. V was pared by 6 bases and J by 6 bases, with 12 bases between. Germline CDR1 MNHNS, CDR2 SASEGT. This chain's CDR3 is CASSDDYSEQYF. In DNA form, the CDR3 reads TGTGCCAGCAGCGACGATTACTCCGAGCAGTACTTC.

Details on this clone: Compared with germline, one end of the junction differs, possibly owing to a read error. V is TRBV30 and J is TRBJ2-4; D may be TRBD2 (6 bases). Germline CDR1 is GTSNPN and CDR2 is SVGIG (reference sequence). This CDR3 region has 11 residues. In DNA, the CDR3 is TGTGCCTGGAGTGTACTTGGAGGAGGGGCCTTC. As protein: CAWSVLGGGAF.

The chain links TRBV13 to TRBJ2-3, with 11 bases that match TRBD2. The CDR3 has 16 amino acids. Trimming cost V 3 bases and J 8 bases; bases outside gene matches: 10. Germline CDR1 reads PRHDT; CDR2 reads FYEKMQ (reference sequence). The CDR3 nucleotides are TGTGCCAGCAGCTTCTCGACTAGCGGGATTTCTGGTACGCAGTATTTT. It codes for CASSFSTSGISGTQYF.

The chain employs TRBV29-1 and TRBJ2-1; possibly TRBD2 for D (5 bases). CDR1 and CDR2 from the germline V gene are SQVTM and ANQGSEA. Trimming took 2 bases from V and 9 from J, leaving 8 bases between them. CDR3 length equals 11 residues. This CDR3 is CSVERTSEQFF. The CDR3 DNA sequence: TGCAGCGTTGAAAGAACTAGTGAGCAGTTCTTC.

The gene calls are TRBV5-1 and TRBJ2-5; possible D gene TRBD1, 5 bases. V shed 0 bases and J shed 5 bases, with 11 bases lying between them. The CDR3 covers 14 residues. Germline values: CDR1 SGHRS, CDR2 YFSETQ. This CDR3 reads CASSLGPGSETQYF. Written as DNA, the CDR3 is TGCGCCAGCAGCTTGGGCCCAGGGTCGGAGACCCAGTACTTC.

J is TRBJ1-4 and V is TRBV9, with D possibly TRBD1 on 5 matching bases. V shed 5 bases and J shed 4 bases, with 9 bases lying between them. This CDR3 is built from 13 residues. The germline CDR1 and CDR2 sequences are SGDLS and YYNGEE. CDR3 sequence reads: CASSDSLNEKLFF. The DNA of the CDR3 is TGTGCCAGCAGTGACAGCCTTAATGAAAAACTGTTTTTT.

This clone was seen only once. V is TRBV30 and J is TRBJ2-5; D not certain. This CDR3 has 15 amino acids. With 3 bases removed from V and 0 bases from J, the gap between germline ends came to 14 bases. Per the germline V gene, CDR1 is GTSNPN and CDR2 is SVGIG (reference sequence). Written as DNA, the CDR3 is TGTGCCTGGAGAGTCGGCGGAATTTACCAAGAGACCCAGTACTTC. It codes for CAWRVGGIYQETQYF.

The chain uses TRBV20-1 and TRBJ1-4; possible D gene TRBD1, 5 bases. V was shortened by 3 bases and J by 10 bases, with 9 bases between the two germline ends. The CDR3 covers 11 residues. Germline V gene sequence: CDR1 DFQATT, CDR2 SNEGSKA (reference sequence). The CDR3 here is CSASSGGKLFF. The CDR3 bases are TGCAGTGCTAGTTCCGGGGGAAAACTGTTTTTT.

The rearrangement links TRBV7-9 to TRBJ2-5, with TRBD2 matching over 12 bases. The CDR3 contains 15 residues. Germline V gene lookup returns CDR1 SEHNR and CDR2 FQNEAQ (reference sequence). V dropped 6 bases and J dropped 1; count of bases not matched to a gene: 3. CDR3 nucleotides: TGTGCCAGCAGACGACTAGCGGGGGTCCAAGAGACCCAGTACTTC. Amino acids: CASRRLAGVQETQYF.